This T cell receptor beta chain was recorded in a study of blood T cells in healthy people across ages. General observations from the study: Among long-lived donors, naive CD4+ cells were more numerous and diversity higher than in aged donors.

CDR3 length: 15 residues. V lost 2 bases to trimming and J lost 2 bases, with 10 bases between them. Germline values: CDR1 KGHDR, CDR2 SFDVKD. Regarding this clonotype: Its antigen is unidentified.

A second about 7 to 11 cycle PCR used barcoded and J-beta primers. MiXCR, run by TCRdb on the 5' RACE reads, gives a single entry per CDR3 protein. The profile shows roughly 800,000 distinct CDR3 sequences, just under 25% of them singletons. These data were likewise used in another study, on T cells of mothers and their children.

This chain links TRBV24-1 with TRBJ2-3, with a possible D match to TRBD2 (5 bases). The TCR originated in a boy between 10 and 17 years old in good health. Sequenced material: blood. As DNA, the CDR3 is TGTGCCACCAGTGATTCCATGGACTCCACAGATACGCAGTATTTT. Translating gives CATSDSMDSTDTQYF.